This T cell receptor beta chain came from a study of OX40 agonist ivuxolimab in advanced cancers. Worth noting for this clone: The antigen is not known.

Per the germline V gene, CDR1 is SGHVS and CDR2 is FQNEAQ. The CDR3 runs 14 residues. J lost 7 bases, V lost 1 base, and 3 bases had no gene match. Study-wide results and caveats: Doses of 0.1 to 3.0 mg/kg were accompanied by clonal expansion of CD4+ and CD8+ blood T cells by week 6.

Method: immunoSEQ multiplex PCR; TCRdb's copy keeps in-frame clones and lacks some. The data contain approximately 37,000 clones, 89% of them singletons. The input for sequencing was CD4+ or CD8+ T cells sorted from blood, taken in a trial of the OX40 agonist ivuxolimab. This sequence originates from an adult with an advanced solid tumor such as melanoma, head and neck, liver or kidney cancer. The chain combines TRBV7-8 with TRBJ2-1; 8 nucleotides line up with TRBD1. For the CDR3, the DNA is TGTGCCAGCAGCTTAGGACAGGGGACGAATGAGCAGTTCTTC. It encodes CASSLGQGTNEQFF. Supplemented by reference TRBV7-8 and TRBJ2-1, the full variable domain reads GAGVSQSPRYKVAKRGQDVALRCDPISGHVSLFWYQQALGQGPEFLTYFQNEAQLDKSGLPSDRFFAERPEGSVSTLKIQRTQQEDSAVYLCASSLGQGTNEQFFGPGTRLTVL.